The present entry profiles one T cell receptor (beta chain) with its context. The antigen it recognizes is unknown. Nothing much larger sits one base from this clone, and base qualities are not available. Library preparation employed the immunoSEQ multiplex PCR assay. For the multiplex PCR, a mixture combining 60 forward primers for TCR Vbeta segments and 13 reverse primers for TCR Jbeta segments was used. A multiplex PCR assay on genomic DNA amplified the CDR3 region of rearranged TCR beta genes. On the Illumina HiSeq System, the amplified TCR beta libraries were sequenced as 87-base-pair reads. As for the original processing: In a later analysis, 77 million or so unique TCR beta chains were counted across the roughly 610 repertoires, and around 11 million of these chains were shared by at least two donors. Raw reads were error-corrected and collapsed into unique sequences with a nearest-neighbor algorithm that merged closely related sequences to remove PCR and sequencing errors. Alignment of CDR3 sequences to IMGT reference sequences was used to assign V, D and J gene segments. Each retained sequence needed at least a six-nucleotide match to both a V gene segment and a J gene segment. Rearrangements were classified as productive when the CDR3 lacked stop codons and remained in frame with V and J, and all other rearrangements were classified as non-productive. Following IMGT convention, CDR3 was defined as the stretch from the second conserved V-encoded cysteine to the conserved J-encoded phenylalanine. The earlier analysis of about 530 of the donors excluded any sequence lacking an unambiguous match to a single V gene segment. In an earlier analysis of approximately 560 of the donors, a V segment was called functional when productive rearrangements were above 56.7%, and segregating when the standard deviation between donors exceeded 5%. A statistical classification framework was built for diagnosing cytomegalovirus status from the catalog of TCR beta chain sequences. A later analysis assigned V and J genes by comparing TCR nucleotide sequences with IMGT/GENE-DB human TR gene sequences. Using the TCRdist pipeline, a later analysis assigned CDR3 sequences along with most-parsimonious VDJ recombination scenarios. In a later analysis, every TCR beta chain was defined by the combination of its CDR3 amino acid sequence and its V-gene family, and reads without a unique V-gene family were dropped. To address suspected cross-contamination and a sequencing artifact, a later analysis removed 550 to 750 highly shared, low-generation-probability nucleotide sequences. In a later analysis, a clonal expansion index was calculated for each public chain from normalized within-repertoire ranks of inferred template counts. In a later analysis, generation probabilities were computed with a VDJ recombination model fitted to out-of-frame rearrangements, and the resulting probabilities were checked against IGoR. Hypergeometric tests were used in a later analysis to score TCR-TCR, TCR-HLA and TCR-CMV co-occurrence, with a repertoire-size bias correction applied to the TCR pairs. In a later analysis, false discovery rates were estimated by permuting HLA or CMV assignments 20 times. A later analysis grouped co-occurring TCRs with DBSCAN, adding TCRdist sequence similarity when clustering within HLA-allele-positive subsets. Repertoires with fewer than 30,000 or more than 120,000 public chains were left out of co-occurrence clustering, as were five repertoires with anomalous nucleotide sharing. Imported from immuneACCESS, the table was reduced by TCRdb to in-frame sequences with V and J called. These copies leave out some clones; in studies compared against another copy, an unresolved V gene accounts for under half, and the cause of the remainder is not known. That table supplies the V and J calls and clone size; D and trimming were determined from the DNA. A total of roughly 66,000 clones appear in this sample, approximately 58% of them only once. The top ten clones comprise about 2.9% of the sample.

The entry originates in a study of cytomegalovirus exposure and HLA in healthy donors (dated by TCRdb to the late 2010s). For the wider study: An earlier analysis of some 500 of the donors reported about 250 Gb of sequence data and 100 million to 130 million unique TCR beta sequences from some 180 million T cells. Roughly 300 gigabases of sequencing data and around 87 million unique TCR sequences were included in an early release covering over 600 HLA-typed donors. Of the approximately 370 genotyped donors, over 80% were placed in the genetic ancestry cluster associated with self-reported Caucasian donors. The study aimed to test whether signatures of past pathogen exposure could be identified by cataloging public T cell receptors. The T cell repertoires of 670 or so subjects were profiled by immunosequencing and related to cytomegalovirus serostatus. Along with the roughly 670-subject first cohort, a separate validation cohort of around 110 different subjects was used. To predict cytomegalovirus infection status, the study brought together high-throughput TCR immunosequencing, statistical association of individual TCRs with disease status, and machine learning. A later analysis re-analyzed previously published TCR beta repertoires from about 600 donors and added high-resolution HLA genotyping to study TCR occurrence patterns. In the later analysis, no new phenotypic data were used to find candidate immune exposures; instead, reliance was placed on TCR beta sequences and their occurrence across donors. An earlier analysis of approximately 580 of the donors used high-throughput TCR beta sequencing to judge whether each TCR beta V gene segment behaved as functional or pseudogenic. Donor age, sex, ethnicity and CMV serostatus were collected together with the repertoire data. Genome-wide SNP genotypes for about three fifths of the 666 donors were used in a later genetic analysis, which treated that subset as a discovery cohort. All discovery cohort repertoires had been generated using a single sequencing platform. Both class I and class II loci were covered by HLA typing, at four-digit resolution. Typing coverage varied by locus: 629-630 donors for A, B, C, DRB1 and DQB1; approximately 500 for DQA1; more than 600 for DPA1; some 470 for DPB1. Several DR-DQ haplotypes were handled as single units for association and clustering, since linkage in the cohort was strong. Across 398 genotyped donors of the cohort, an average of approximately 200,000 unique TCR beta nucleotide sequences per donor were sequenced, and roughly 20% of those sequences were non-productive. Study-wide findings and limitations: A later analysis found that most CMV-associated TCR beta chains appeared HLA-restricted, with HLA associations seemingly driven largely by CMV exposure. In a later analysis, several top co-occurrence clusters were reported to appear linked to parvovirus B19, influenza, CMV and Epstein-Barr virus. Because some donors lacked HLA typing at each locus, the association tests relied only on the typed subset. In a later analysis, the rate of TCR association differed among HLA loci, with DRB1 alleles having the most associated TCRs and HLA-C alleles having the fewest. In the study, around 150 TCR beta chains were listed as associated with cytomegalovirus. An association between a missense DCLRE1C variant and V-gene and J-gene trimming of TCR beta chains was found in a later genetic analysis and replicated in an independent cohort. The authors suggested that the approach could potentially be generalized to other disease states and immunological phenotypes. A further reported finding was that TCR beta sequences accurately predicted the HLA-A and HLA-B alleles for most subjects in the first cohort. The 87-base-pair reads could not distinguish some IMGT-functional V segments, including TRBV6-2 and TRBV6-3, so those segments were excluded. Because counts were too low, 15 to 20 rarely observed V segments, including chromosome 9 orphons, were left out of the earlier analysis of 587 of the donors. In vitro tests confirmed that a few of the cytomegalovirus-associated TCR beta chains recognize cytomegalovirus antigens. Immune exposure information for the cohort was limited to CMV serostatus. In an earlier analysis of roughly 500 of the donors, most TCR beta V segments appeared in productive rearrangements about 87% or about 30% of the time, broadly matching IMGT annotations. In a later analysis, 15,000 to 20,000 TCR beta sequences were associated with specific HLA alleles at a false discovery rate of 0.05. Linkage disequilibrium might explain the correlated functional status among segregating V segments, but an unknown experimental factor could not be excluded. A later analysis found that HLA-associated TCR beta chains were more clonally expanded and had lower generation probabilities than equally common non-associated chains. In both the original and validation cohorts, the classifier was reported to diagnose cytomegalovirus status with high specificity and sensitivity. The cohort was sequenced for TCR beta chains only, and without alpha or paired-chain data the features that could be detected were limited. While some public TCRs were present in many individuals, most TCR sequences turned up only very rarely across donors. Presence/absence analyses assumed roughly uniform sequencing depth across donors, an assumption that may not hold. Strong co-occurrence of HLA alleles, especially DR and DQ, made assigning TCR associations to individual alleles difficult. In a later genetic analysis, fewer N-insertions in productive TCRs were reported among donors in an Asian-associated ancestry cluster than the roughly 700-donor mean. A group of highly shared sequence variants was considered likely to be a technical artifact of the sequencing pipeline.

The cohort was made up of approximately 670 healthy bone marrow donors. All cohort members were sampled while nominally healthy, although unrecorded immune exposures were likely present. The donor tested CMV seronegative, placing the donor among the 300 to 450 seronegative members of the cohort. Each donor provided a peripheral blood sample, and peripheral blood mononuclear cells were used for TCR beta sequencing. Genomic DNA extraction from the blood cell samples was performed with the Qiagen DNeasy Blood Extraction Kit. Taken from cysteine to phenylalanine, the CDR3 has 14 residues. The only DNA kept is the CDR3, 42 bases in frame from the first base. V is clipped by 2 bases and J by 1 base, and the sequence between their germline boundaries is 7 bases long. The CDR1 and CDR2 encoded by the germline V gene (reference sequence) are MNHEY and SMNVEV.

This receptor was obtained from a woman in her forties or fifties in good health and CMV-seronegative. The V and J segments used are TRBV27 and TRBJ2-3, with the D gene not clear enough to name. The specimen sequenced was PBMCs. The CDR3 sequence is CASSLRLRTDTQYF. The bases are TGTGCCAGCAGTTTACGACTTCGCACAGATACGCAGTATTTT.